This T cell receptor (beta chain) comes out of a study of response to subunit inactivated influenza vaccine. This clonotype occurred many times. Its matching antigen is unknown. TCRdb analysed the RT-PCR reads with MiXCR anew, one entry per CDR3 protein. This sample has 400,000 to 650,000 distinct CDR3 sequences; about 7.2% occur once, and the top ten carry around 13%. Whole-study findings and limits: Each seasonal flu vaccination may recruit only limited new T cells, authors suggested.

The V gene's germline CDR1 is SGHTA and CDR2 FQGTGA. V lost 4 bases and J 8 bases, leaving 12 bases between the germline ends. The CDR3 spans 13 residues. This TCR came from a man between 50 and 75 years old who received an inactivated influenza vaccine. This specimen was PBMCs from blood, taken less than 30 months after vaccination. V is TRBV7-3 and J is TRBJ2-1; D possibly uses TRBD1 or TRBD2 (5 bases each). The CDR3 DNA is TGTGCCAGCAGCTCAGGAGGACAAGATGAGCAGTTCTTC. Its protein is CASSSGGQDEQFF.